This T cell receptor beta chain was sequenced during a study of shared clonotypes between healthy human individuals. Looking at the study overall: Serving as donors were a couple of women and a few men, whose ages spanned 18 to 49. CD4 naive and CD4 memory each took three plates per donor, while CD8 naive took two and CD8 memory one.

Details on this clone: Its antigen remains unidentified.

Profiling relied on immunoSEQ multiplex PCR, and the TCRdb table lists in-frame clones only, not all of them. Of about 1 million clones in the sample, approximately 68% were seen once. General study findings and limits: The generation probabilities recorded for non-shared clonotypes fell below those of clonotypes shared by all four donors.

V was cut by 6 bases and J by 3 bases, with 21 bases left in between. Germline-derived CDR1 and CDR2 are SGHRS and YFSETQ. CDR3 length: 16 amino acids. CD4+ cells were split into CD45RA+ naive and CD45RA-negative memory subsets. Source material: memory CD4+ T cells sorted from blood. Specified subset: CD45RA-negative fraction. V usage is TRBV5-1 and J usage is TRBJ1-1, with D possibly matching TRBD1 (5 bases). The clonotype originates from a man aged 18 to 29 in good health. CDR3 nucleotide sequence: TGCGCCAGCACCATTGGGACGGGTAGGGTTGACACTGAAGCTTTCTTT. Its translation: CASTIGTGRVDTEAFF.